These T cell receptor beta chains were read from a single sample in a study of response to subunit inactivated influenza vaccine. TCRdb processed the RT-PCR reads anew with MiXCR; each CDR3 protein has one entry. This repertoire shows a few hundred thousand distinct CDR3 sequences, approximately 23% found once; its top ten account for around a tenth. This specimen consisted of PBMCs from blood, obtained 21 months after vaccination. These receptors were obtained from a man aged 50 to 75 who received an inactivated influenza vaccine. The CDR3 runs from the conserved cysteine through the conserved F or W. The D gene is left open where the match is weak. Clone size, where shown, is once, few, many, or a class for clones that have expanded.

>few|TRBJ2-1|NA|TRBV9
TGTGCCAGCAGCGTAGGAGGGGGATTCTCCTACAATGAGCAGTTCTTC
CASSVGGGFSYNEQFF
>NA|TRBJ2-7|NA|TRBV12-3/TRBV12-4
TGTGCCAGCAGTTTTTTCCCCCCCAGCTCCTACGAGCAGTACTTC
CASSFFPPSSYEQYF
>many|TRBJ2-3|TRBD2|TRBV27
TGTGCCAGCAGTTTACTCCCCTATAGCGGGAGCACAGATACGCAGTATTTT
CASSLLPYSGSTDTQYF
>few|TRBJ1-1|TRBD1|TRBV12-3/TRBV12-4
TGTGCCAGCAGTTTGCTGGACAGGGGGTCTGAAGCTTTCTTT
CASSLLDRGSEAFF
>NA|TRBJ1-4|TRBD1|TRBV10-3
TGTGCCATCAAACCGGGACAGGAAGGAAAACTGTTTTTT
CAIKPGQEGKLFF
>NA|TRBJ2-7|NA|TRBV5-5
TGTGCCAGCGGGGCGGCGGGATACGAGCAGTACTTC
CASGAAGYEQYF
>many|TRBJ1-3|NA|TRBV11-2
TGTGCCAGCAGCTTAACAGGGTCCCACACCATATATTTT
CASSLTGSHTIYF
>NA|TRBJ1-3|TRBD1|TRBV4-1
TGCGCCAGCAGCCAAGTTGAGACAGGGATGGACACCATATATTTT
CASSQVETGMDTIYF
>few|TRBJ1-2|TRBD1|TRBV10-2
TGCGCCAGCAGTGGTACGGGGACAGGGGGCGCTTATGGCTACACCTTC
CASSGTGTGGAYGYTF
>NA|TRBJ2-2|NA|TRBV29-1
TGCAGCGTTGCTGGGACCGAGAACACCGGGGAGCTGTTTTTT
CSVAGTENTGELFF
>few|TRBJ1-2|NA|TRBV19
TGTGCCGCCCGCTCTTTTACGGGGGCTTATGGCTACACCTTC
CAARSFTGAYGYTF
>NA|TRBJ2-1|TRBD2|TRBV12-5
TGTGCTAGTGGTTTGGTACTAGCGGGAGGGGTGAATGAGCAGTTCTTC
CASGLVLAGGVNEQFF
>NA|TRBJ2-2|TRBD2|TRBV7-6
TGTGCCAGCAGCCCCTTAGCGGGAGGGGGGCAAATCGGGGAGCTGTTTTTT
CASSPLAGGGQIGELFF
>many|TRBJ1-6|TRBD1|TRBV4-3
TGCGCCAGCAGCCAATACCCAAAGAGGACGGACAGGGACCGATACTCCTATAATTCACCCCTCCACTTT
CASSQYPKRTDRDRYSYNSPLHF
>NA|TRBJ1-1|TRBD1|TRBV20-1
TGCAGTGCTAGTATTCGGACAGGGGCAATTAGGGCTTTCTTT
CSASIRTGAIRAFF
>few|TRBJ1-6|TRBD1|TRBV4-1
TGCGCCAGCAGCCAAGATTTGAGACAGGGGAATTCACCCCTCCACTTT
CASSQDLRQGNSPLHF
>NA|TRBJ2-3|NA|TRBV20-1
TGCAGTGCTGGACGGGGCCAAACGGATACGCAGTATTTT
CSAGRGQTDTQYF
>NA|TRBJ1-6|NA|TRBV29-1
TGCAGCGTTGAAGTGGCGGGGGTAGGGGCCTATAATTCACCCCTCCACTTT
CSVEVAGVGAYNSPLHF
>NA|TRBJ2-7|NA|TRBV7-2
TGTGCCAGCAGCTTTGGCGGAACTCTCTCCTACGAGCAGTACTTC
CASSFGGTLSYEQYF
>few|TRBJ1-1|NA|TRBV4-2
TGTGCCAGCAGCCCCGAGGGACATTTGAACACTGAAGCTTTCTTT
CASSPEGHLNTEAFF
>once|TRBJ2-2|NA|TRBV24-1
TGTGCCACCAGTGACCCTAGGTCGCCGGGCGGGGAGCTGTTTTTT
CATSDPRSPGGELFF
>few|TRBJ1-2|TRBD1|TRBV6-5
TGTGCCAGCAGTTCACGCCGAACCGGGACAGGATATGGCTACACCTTC
CASSSRRTGTGYGYTF
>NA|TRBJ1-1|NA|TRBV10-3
TGTGCCATCAGTGTGAGAGTTGGGGACACTGAAGCTTTCTTT
CAISVRVGDTEAFF
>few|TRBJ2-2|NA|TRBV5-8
TGTGCCAGCAGCCCCTGGAAGTTAGCCGGGGAGCTGTTTTTT
CASSPWKLAGELFF
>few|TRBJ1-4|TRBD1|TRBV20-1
TGCAGTGTGGGACGGGGGACAGGGCTGGAAAAACTGTTTTTT
CSVGRGTGLEKLFF
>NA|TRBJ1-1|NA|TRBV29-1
TGCAGCGTTGAACCCGGTGGTACTGAAGCTTTCTTT
CSVEPGGTEAFF
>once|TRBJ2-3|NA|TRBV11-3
TGTGCCAGCAGCCCCGACAAGAGCACAGATACGCAGTATTTT
CASSPDKSTDTQYF
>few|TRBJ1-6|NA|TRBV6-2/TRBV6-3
TGTGCCGGACGGACACCCGGTTCACCCCTCCACTTT
CAGRTPGSPLHF
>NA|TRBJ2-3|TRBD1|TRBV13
TGTGCCAGCAGCCCCACAGGGGGCCTCACAGATACGCAGTATTTT
CASSPTGGLTDTQYF